This passage covers 30 T cell receptor beta chains from one sample sequenced in a study of T cells after yellow fever vaccination. Via MiXCR, TCRdb re-called the 5' RACE reads, giving one row per CDR3 protein. The sample includes a few hundred thousand distinct CDR3 sequences, 3% to 4.5% of them seen just once. Sequencing used PBMCs, obtained 5 days after the yellow fever booster vaccination. The receptor set was obtained from a man aged 18-30 years who received the YFV17D yellow fever vaccine.

This clonotype has more than one count but fewer than ten. V is TRBV5-4 and J is TRBJ2-7, with D perhaps matching TRBD1 (5 bases). Germline assignment: CDR1 SGHNT and CDR2 YYREEE (reference sequence). The CDR3 length is 20 residues. The V gene lost 0 bases and the J gene lost 12 bases, with 37 bases spanning the gap. The CDR3, as DNA: TGTGCCAGCAGCTTGGAGACAGAGAGCTATAACCCATTACAAGACGTGGATCCGTACTTC. Its translation: CASSLETESYNPLQDVDPYF.

This clonotype was detected only a few times. The chain is built from TRBV20-1 and TRBJ1-5; D uncertain. The germline CDR1 and CDR2 sequences are DFQATT and SNEGSKA (reference sequence). CDR3 length: 14 amino acids. The V and J ends lost 5 bases and 4 bases respectively, with 15 bases between them. CDR3 DNA sequence: TGCAGTGCTTCTACCCCGGACTGGAATCAGCCCCAGCATTTT. Amino acids: CSASTPDWNQPQHF.

In this sample, this clonotype turned up a few times. The CDR3 DNA is TGTGCCAGCAGCCCGCTAGGCTGGGCCTCCTACGAGCAGTACTTC. Translating it yields CASSPLGWASYEQYF. The chain employs TRBV3-1 and TRBJ2-7; D not resolved. Germline-derived CDR1 and CDR2 are LGHDT and YNNKEL (reference sequence). The CDR3 is made up of 15 amino acids. With 4 bases removed from V and 0 bases from J, the gap between germline ends came to 13 bases.

This clonotype has ten or more counts. CDR3 sequence (DNA): TGCGCCAGCAGCCAAGAGAGGACAGGGAGGACCGGGGAGCTGTTTTTT. Translation: CASSQERTGRTGELFF. The chain recombines TRBV4-3 with TRBJ2-2; 8 bases agree with TRBD1. Germline V lookup: CDR1 LGHNA, CDR2 YSLEER. The CDR3 runs to 16 residues. Unmatched junction bases numbered 5, after V lost 0 bases and J lost 5 bases.

This clonotype was seen at least ten times. The chain combines TRBV4-1 with TRBJ2-5; D is tentatively TRBD1 or TRBD2 (6 bases each). Trimming took off 4 bases at V and 5 bases at J, with 11 bases between the two ends. Germline CDR1 MGHRA, CDR2 YSYEKL. The CDR3 extends over 13 amino acids. CDR3 sequence reads: CASSRGGRETQYF. DNA for the CDR3: TGCGCCAGCAGCCGAGGGGGGAGGGAGACCCAGTACTTC.

This clonotype has a count of ten or more. The rearrangement joins TRBV5-5 to TRBJ1-1; perhaps TRBD1 as D (5 bases). CDR3 length: 16 amino acids. Germline assignment: CDR1 SGHKS and CDR2 YYEKEE (reference sequence). V was cut by 0 bases and J by 4 bases, with 16 bases left in between. CDR3 protein: CASSLAVGSGATEAFF. The CDR3 DNA is TGTGCCAGCAGCTTGGCCGTTGGGTCTGGGGCCACTGAAGCTTTCTTT.

The rearrangement joins TRBV5-1 to TRBJ2-7, with a tentative D call TRBD1 (6 bases). Per germline, CDR1 SGHRS and CDR2 YFSETQ. This CDR3 region has 14 residues. V dropped 2 bases and J dropped 0 bases, with 9 bases sitting between them. CDR3 residues: CASSFLDSSYEQYF. The CDR3 coding sequence is TGCGCCAGCAGCTTTCTGGACAGCTCCTACGAGCAGTACTTC.

The genes are TRBV20-1 and TRBJ1-2; no firm D call. The V end was cut by 3 bases, the J end by 3 bases, with 11 bases between. This CDR3 comprises 13 residues. Germline V gives CDR1 DFQATT, CDR2 SNEGSKA (reference sequence). CDR3 amino acids: CSARMAGDYGYTF. The CDR3 DNA reads TGCAGTGCTAGGATGGCAGGAGACTATGGCTACACCTTC.

There are a few counts of this clonotype. In DNA form, the CDR3 reads TGTGCCAGCAGCGCTCCTCACGAGTCCGCCATCTCTGGAAACACCATATATTTT. Protein sequence: CASSAPHESAISGNTIYF. The genes are TRBV9 and TRBJ1-3; D gene uncertain. Germline-derived CDR1 and CDR2 are SGDLS and YYNGEE. With 3 bases removed from V and 0 bases from J, the gap between germline ends came to 19 bases. The CDR3 spans 18 residues.

In its sample, this clonotype was seen a few times. The chain uses TRBV20-1 and TRBJ2-7, with 8 bases aligning to TRBD2. V dropped 4 bases and J dropped 5; count of bases not matched to a gene: 13. The CDR3 has 15 amino acids. CDR1 and CDR2 from the germline V gene are DFQATT and SNEGSKA (reference sequence). The DNA for the CDR3 is TGCAGTGCTATCCCCCAACGGGGGGGGGATCACGAGCAGTACTTC. This translates into CSAIPQRGGDHEQYF.

Only a few counts were recorded for this clonotype. The V call is TRBV7-2, the J call TRBJ2-5; possible D gene TRBD2, 5 bases. The germline V gene encodes CDR1 SGHTA and CDR2 FQGNSA. The CDR3 covers 12 residues. With 6 bases removed from V and 5 bases from J, the gap between germline ends came to 10 bases. The CDR3 protein is CASRLEAETQYF. The CDR3 region has the DNA TGTGCCAGCAGACTAGAGGCGGAGACCCAGTACTTC.

This clonotype was seen a few times. The rearrangement links TRBV7-2 to TRBJ1-2, with D unresolved. V was cut by 5 bases and J by 4 bases, with 20 bases left in between. The CDR3 covers 16 residues. Germline assignment: CDR1 SGHTA and CDR2 FQGNSA. CDR3: CASSPSPGSHGYGYTF. In nucleotides, the CDR3 is TGTGCCAGCAGCCCTAGCCCGGGGAGTCACGGCTATGGCTACACCTTC.

This clonotype was counted at least ten times. V gene TRBV7-2 combines with J gene TRBJ2-2; 8 nucleotides align to TRBD1. V lost 6 bases and J lost 1; bases outside the gene matches: 7. The CDR3 extends over 16 amino acids. The germline V gene encodes CDR1 SGHTA and CDR2 FQGNSA. The CDR3 coding sequence is TGTGCCAGCAGATATACCGGGACAGGGAACACCGGGGAGCTGTTTTTT. As protein: CASRYTGTGNTGELFF.

This clonotype has more than one count but fewer than ten. The chain recombines TRBV6-2 or TRBV6-3 with TRBJ2-7; D not certain. This CDR3 spans 11 amino acids. The V gene's germline CDR1 is MNHEY and CDR2 SVGEGT. The V gene lost 8 bases and the J gene lost 2 bases, with 7 bases spanning the gap. This CDR3 reads CASGKTYEQYF. The CDR3 DNA follows: TGTGCCAGCGGGAAGACCTACGAGCAGTACTTC.

This clonotype was found many times. This sequence joins TRBV20-1 and TRBJ1-2; the D is unclear. V was pared by 2 bases and J by 2 bases, with 9 bases between. Germline lookup yields CDR1 DFQATT and CDR2 SNEGSKA (reference sequence). The CDR3 consists of 13 residues. For the CDR3, the DNA is TGCAGTGCTAGATCGGTAGGGAACTATGGCTACACCTTC. Its protein product is CSARSVGNYGYTF.

This clonotype was counted ten times or more. The V and J genes are TRBV10-3 and TRBJ2-7; D not resolved. Germline CDR1 ENHRY, CDR2 SYGVKD. Trimming took off 0 bases at V and 5 bases at J, with 11 bases between the two ends. The CDR3 covers 14 residues. The CDR3 sequence is CAISESVPSDEQYF. In DNA form, the CDR3 reads TGTGCCATCAGTGAGTCGGTGCCCTCTGACGAGCAGTACTTC.

This chain links TRBV12-3 or TRBV12-4 with TRBJ1-1, with D possibly matching TRBD1 (5 bases). Trimming shortened V by 2 bases and J by 1 base, and 17 bases separated the two germline ends. CDR3 length equals 17 residues. This CDR3 reads CASSLRRFGDPNTEAFF. CDR3 sequence (DNA): TGTGCCAGCAGTTTAAGGAGATTCGGGGACCCGAACACTGAAGCTTTCTTT.

This clonotype has ten or more counts. V gene TRBV7-2 combines with J gene TRBJ2-1; D may be TRBD1 (6 bases). Trimming took 5 bases from V and 10 from J, leaving 15 bases between them. The germline V gene has CDR1 SGHTA and CDR2 FQGNSA. The CDR3 covers 13 residues. CDR3 loop: CASSRYRAREQFF. The CDR3 coding sequence is TGTGCCAGCAGCCGATACAGGGCCCGGGAGCAGTTCTTC. The full variable domain, rest sourced from reference TRBV7-2 and TRBJ2-1, is GAGVSQSPSNKVTEKGKDVELRCDPISGHTALYWYRQSLGQGLEFLIYFQGNSAPDKSGLPSDRFSAERTGGSVSTLTIQRTQQEDSAVYLCASSRYRAREQFFGPGTRLTVL.

This clonotype was detected ten times or more. J is TRBJ2-3 and V is TRBV7-9; D not certain. The CDR3 length is 11 residues. Germline V gene lookup returns CDR1 SEHNR and CDR2 FQNEAQ (reference sequence). Trimming removed 5 bases at V and 6 bases at J, with 6 bases between. The CDR3 protein is CASSPRDTQYF. The CDR3 coding sequence is TGTGCCAGCAGCCCGAGGGATACGCAGTATTTT.

The chain joins TRBV7-8 to TRBJ1-4; 10 bases align to TRBD1. After removal of 5 bases from V and 3 bases from J, the junction contained 3 bases not matched to a gene. Germline assignment: CDR1 SGHVS and CDR2 FQNEAQ. This CDR3 has 15 residues. CDR3 protein: CASSRQGAANEKLFF. CDR3 sequence (DNA): TGTGCCAGCAGCCGACAGGGGGCGGCTAATGAAAAACTGTTTTTT.

This clonotype was seen ten or more times. The chain carries TRBV20-1 and TRBJ2-7; D unclear. Trimming removed 1 base at V and 3 bases at J, with 19 bases between. There are 16 residues in the CDR3. Germline V gene data show CDR1 as DFQATT and CDR2 as SNEGSKA (reference sequence). The CDR3 nucleotides are TGCAGTGCTAGAGGGTCGGCATTGGCAGCGCACTACGAGCAGTACTTC. Translating gives CSARGSALAAHYEQYF.

CDR3 region: CASSLMTGEETQYF. For the CDR3, the DNA is TGTGCCAGCAGCTTAATGACAGGGGAAGAGACCCAGTACTTC. The J gene is TRBJ2-5, the V gene TRBV7-8, with 8 nucleotides matching TRBD1. Trimming at V came to 2 bases and at J to 3 bases, leaving 2 bases not matched to a gene. Germline V lookup: CDR1 SGHVS, CDR2 FQNEAQ. The CDR3 contains 14 residues.

This clonotype occurred many times. CDR3 sequence (DNA): TGCGCCACCCCACCGGATGCGGCAGATACGCAGTATTTT. Its protein is CATPPDAADTQYF. J is TRBJ2-3 and V is TRBV4-1; D is uncertain. The CDR3 loop spans 13 amino acids. Germline V CDR1 and CDR2: MGHRA, YSYEKL. Trimming stripped 10 bases from V and 4 bases from J, with 15 bases between.

This clonotype appeared a few times. The CDR3 region is CASSRDYGETQYF. Written as DNA, the CDR3 is TGTGCCAGCAGCCGGGACTACGGAGAGACCCAGTACTTC. This chain joins TRBV6-5 and TRBJ2-5, with 7 bases identical to TRBD2. Trimming at V came to 6 bases and at J to 4 bases, leaving 5 bases not matched to a gene. The CDR3 covers 13 residues. Germline loops: CDR1 MNHEY, CDR2 SVGAGI.

The sample holds a few counts of this clonotype. The chain uses TRBV12-3 or TRBV12-4 and TRBJ2-3; no clear D. The V gene lost 7 bases and the J gene lost 3 bases, with 11 bases spanning the gap. This CDR3 has 13 amino acids. CDR3 in amino acids: CASKLGSTDTQYF. For the CDR3, the DNA is TGTGCCAGCAAATTAGGGTCGACAGATACGCAGTATTTT.

The J gene is TRBJ1-5, the V gene TRBV4-3, with 8 positions matching TRBD1. J was trimmed by 4 bases and V by 0 bases; bases with no gene match: 5. The V gene's germline CDR1 is LGHNA and CDR2 YSLEER. CDR3 length equals 16 residues. The CDR3 sequence: CASSQDGGTGNQPQHF. The CDR3 bases are TGCGCCAGCAGCCAAGATGGCGGGACAGGTAATCAGCCCCAGCATTTT.

This clonotype was detected a few times. The chain is built from TRBV5-5 and TRBJ1-1; TRBD1 might be the D (5 bases). Looked up from germline, CDR1 is SGHKS and CDR2 is YYEKEE (reference sequence). The CDR3 runs 17 residues. Trimming stripped 6 bases from V and 2 bases from J, with 23 bases between. As DNA, the CDR3 is TGTGCCAGCATCCGCCCCGGCGGGGGTTCCACAAACACTGAAGCTTTCTTT. Protein sequence: CASIRPGGGSTNTEAFF.

V gene TRBV6-5 combines with J gene TRBJ1-4, with D perhaps matching TRBD1 (5 bases). This CDR3 is built from 14 residues. Germline loops: CDR1 MNHEY, CDR2 SVGAGI. Trimming left V 5 bases short and J 8 bases short, with 15 bases between. The CDR3 protein is CASSQRGRGEKLFF. CDR3 DNA: TGTGCCAGCAGTCAAAGAGGGAGGGGCGAAAAACTGTTTTTT.

In regard to this clonotype: A much larger clonotype is one base distant, so this may be a read error. This chain links TRBV18 with TRBJ1-1; maybe TRBD1 (6 bases). V lost 0 bases to trimming and J lost 5 bases, with 13 bases between them. CDR1 is KGHSH and CDR2 is LQKENI in the germline V gene. The CDR3 is 15 amino acids. The CDR3 loop reads CASSPPLGGPTEAFF. The CDR3 nucleotides are TGTGCCAGCTCACCACCCCTCGGGGGCCCAACTGAAGCTTTCTTT.

This chain connects TRBV5-1 to TRBJ2-7; D unresolved. There are 13 residues in the CDR3. The germline V gene encodes CDR1 SGHRS and CDR2 YFSETQ. Deletions cut 0 bases from V and 7 bases from J, with 11 bases between. The CDR3: CASSLDRLWEQYF. The CDR3 coding sequence is TGCGCCAGCAGCTTGGACAGATTATGGGAGCAGTACTTC. Based on the CDR3 plus reference TRBV5-1 and TRBJ2-7, the full variable domain is KAGVTQTPRYLIKTRGQQVTLSCSPISGHRSVSWYQQTPGQGLQFLFEYFSETQRNKGNFPGRFSGRQFSNSRSEMNVSTLELGDSALYLCASSLDRLWEQYFGPGTRLTVT.